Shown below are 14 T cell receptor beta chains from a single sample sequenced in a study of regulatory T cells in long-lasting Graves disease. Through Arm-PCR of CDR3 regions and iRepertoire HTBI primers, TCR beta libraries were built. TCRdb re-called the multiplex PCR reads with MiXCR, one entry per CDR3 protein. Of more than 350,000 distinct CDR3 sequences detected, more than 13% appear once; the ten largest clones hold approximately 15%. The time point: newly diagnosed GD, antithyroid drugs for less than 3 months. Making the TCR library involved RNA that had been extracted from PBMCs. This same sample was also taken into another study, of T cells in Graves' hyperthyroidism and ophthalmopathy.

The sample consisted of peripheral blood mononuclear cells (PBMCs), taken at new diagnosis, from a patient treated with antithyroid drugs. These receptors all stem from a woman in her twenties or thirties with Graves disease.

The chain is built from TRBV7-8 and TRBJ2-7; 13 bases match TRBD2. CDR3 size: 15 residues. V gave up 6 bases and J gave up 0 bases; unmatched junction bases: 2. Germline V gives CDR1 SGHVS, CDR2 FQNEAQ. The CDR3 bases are TGTGCCAGCAGACTAGCGGGAGGGTCCTCCTACGAGCAGTACTTC. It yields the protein CASRLAGGSSYEQYF.

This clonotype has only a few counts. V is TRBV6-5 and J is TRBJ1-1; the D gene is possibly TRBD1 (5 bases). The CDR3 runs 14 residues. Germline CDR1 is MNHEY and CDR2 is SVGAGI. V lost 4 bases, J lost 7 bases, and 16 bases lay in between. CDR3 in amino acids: CASSSDVNGGEAFF. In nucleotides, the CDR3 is TGTGCCAGCAGTTCGGACGTAAACGGGGGTGAAGCTTTCTTT.

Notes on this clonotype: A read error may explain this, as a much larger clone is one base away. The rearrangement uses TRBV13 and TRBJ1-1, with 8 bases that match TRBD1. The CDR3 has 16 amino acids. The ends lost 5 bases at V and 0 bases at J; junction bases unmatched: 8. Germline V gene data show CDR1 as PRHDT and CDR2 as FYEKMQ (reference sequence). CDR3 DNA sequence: TGTGCCAGCAGCCCACGACAGGGGTGGATGAACACTGAAGCTTTCTTT. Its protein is CASSPRQGWMNTEAFF.

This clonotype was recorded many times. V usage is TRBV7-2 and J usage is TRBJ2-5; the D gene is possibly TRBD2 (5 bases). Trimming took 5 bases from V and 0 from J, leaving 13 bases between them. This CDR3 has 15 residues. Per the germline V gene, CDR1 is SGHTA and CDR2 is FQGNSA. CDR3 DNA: TGTGCCAGCAGCCCTTGGCGGGCGTACCAAGAGACCCAGTACTTC. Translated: CASSPWRAYQETQYF.

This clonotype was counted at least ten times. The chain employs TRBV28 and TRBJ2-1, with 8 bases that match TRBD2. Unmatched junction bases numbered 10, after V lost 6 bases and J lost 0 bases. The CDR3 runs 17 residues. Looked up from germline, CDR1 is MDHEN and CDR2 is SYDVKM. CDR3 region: CASRPRLAQSSYNEQFF. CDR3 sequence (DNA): TGTGCCAGCAGACCTAGACTAGCGCAAAGCTCCTACAATGAGCAGTTCTTC.

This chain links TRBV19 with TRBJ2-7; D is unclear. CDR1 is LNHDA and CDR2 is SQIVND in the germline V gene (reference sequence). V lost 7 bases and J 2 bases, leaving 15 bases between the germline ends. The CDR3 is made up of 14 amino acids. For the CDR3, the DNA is TGTGCCAGTACAACGGGCATCGGTACCTACGAGCAGTACTTC. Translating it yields CASTTGIGTYEQYF.

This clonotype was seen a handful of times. The CDR3 sequence is CATSRDRVAGYEQYF. In nucleotides, the CDR3 is TGTGCCACCAGCAGAGATCGGGTAGCGGGCTACGAGCAGTACTTC. The gene calls are TRBV15 and TRBJ2-7, with 7 bases identical to TRBD2. With V trimmed by 0 bases and J by 3 bases, 5 bases remained unmatched. The CDR3 is 15 amino acids. Germline CDR1 LNHNV, CDR2 YYDKDF (reference sequence).

CDR3 nucleotide sequence: TGTGCCACCAGTGATGACAGGACCTCGAACACTGAAGCTTTCTTT. Protein: CATSDDRTSNTEAFF. The J gene is TRBJ1-1, the V gene TRBV24-1, with D possibly TRBD1 on 6 matching bases. The germline gives CDR1 KGHDR, CDR2 SFDVKD. V was shortened by 3 bases and J by 1 base, with 11 bases between the two germline ends. The CDR3 runs 15 residues.

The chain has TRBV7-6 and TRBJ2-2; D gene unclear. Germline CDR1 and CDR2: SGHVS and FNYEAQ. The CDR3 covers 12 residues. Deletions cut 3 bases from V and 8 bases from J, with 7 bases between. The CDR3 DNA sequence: TGTGCCAGCAGCTTCCCCCGAGGGGAGCTGTTTTTT. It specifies CASSFPRGELFF.

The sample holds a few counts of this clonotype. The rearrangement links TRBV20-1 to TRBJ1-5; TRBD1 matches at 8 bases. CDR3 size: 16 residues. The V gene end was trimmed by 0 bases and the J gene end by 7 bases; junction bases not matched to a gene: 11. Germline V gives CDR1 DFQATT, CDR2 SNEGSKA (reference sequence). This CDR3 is CSARDGVRGLGQPQHF. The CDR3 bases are TGCAGTGCTAGAGATGGCGTCAGGGGGCTAGGGCAGCCCCAGCATTTT.

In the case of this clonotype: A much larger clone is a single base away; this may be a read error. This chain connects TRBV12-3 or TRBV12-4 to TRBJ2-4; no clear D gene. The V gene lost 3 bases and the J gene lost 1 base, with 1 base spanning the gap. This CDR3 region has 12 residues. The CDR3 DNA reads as TGTGCCAGCAGTTTCGCCAAAAACATTCAGTACTTC. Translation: CASSFAKNIQYF.

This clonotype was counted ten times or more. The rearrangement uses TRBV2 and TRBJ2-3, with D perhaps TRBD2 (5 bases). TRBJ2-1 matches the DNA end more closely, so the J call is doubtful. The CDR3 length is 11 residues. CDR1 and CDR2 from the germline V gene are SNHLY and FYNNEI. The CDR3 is CASSDPEGQFF. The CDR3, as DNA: TGTGCCAGCAGTGACCCCGAGGGGCAGTTCTTC.

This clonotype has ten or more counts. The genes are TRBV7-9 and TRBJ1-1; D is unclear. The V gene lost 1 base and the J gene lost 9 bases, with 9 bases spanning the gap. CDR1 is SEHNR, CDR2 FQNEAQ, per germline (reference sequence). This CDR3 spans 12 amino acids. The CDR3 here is CASSLEDLKAFF. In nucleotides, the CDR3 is TGTGCCAGCAGCTTAGAGGACTTGAAAGCTTTCTTT.

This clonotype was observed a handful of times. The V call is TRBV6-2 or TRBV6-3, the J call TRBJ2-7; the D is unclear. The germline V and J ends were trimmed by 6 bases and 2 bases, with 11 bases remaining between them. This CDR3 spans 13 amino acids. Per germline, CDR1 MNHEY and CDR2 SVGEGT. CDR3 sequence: CASRKTGTYEQYF. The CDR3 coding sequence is TGTGCCAGCAGAAAAACCGGAACCTACGAGCAGTACTTC.